This is a list of T cell receptor beta chains from one sample in a study of T cell changes during pregnancy in multiple sclerosis. Here immunoSEQ multiplex PCR was the method, and the copy in TCRdb shows in-frame clones only, minus some. This sample has some 60,000 clones, with roughly nine tenths found just once. The sample in question was CD4+ T cells from peripheral blood mononuclear cells, obtained in the third trimester of pregnancy. The receptor set was obtained from a female donor with multiple sclerosis, enrolled in a pregnancy study. Both conserved end residues are part of each CDR3. The D gene is left open where the match is weak. Only part of the rows carry a size: once, few, many, or a class if the clone is expanded.

clone size	V gene	J gene	D gene	CDR3 protein	CDR3 DNA
NA	TRBV7-9	TRBJ1-4	TRBD1	CASSPGQGDSEKLFF	TGTGCCAGCAGCCCTGGACAGGGCGATAGTGAAAAACTGTTTTTT
NA	TRBV5-1	TRBJ1-1	NA	CASSLDKNTEAFF	TGCGCCAGCAGCTTGGACAAGAACACTGAAGCTTTCTTT
NA	TRBV7-9	TRBJ1-2	NA	CASSLATRGYGYTF	TGTGCCAGCAGCTTAGCGACCAGGGGTTACGGCTACACCTTC
NA	TRBV10-3	TRBJ2-3	NA	CAISEIGEKRDTQYF	TGTGCCATCAGTGAAATCGGGGAGAAACGGGATACGCAGTATTTT
NA	TRBV27	TRBJ2-3	NA	CASSLTRFGTDTQYF	TGTGCCAGCAGTTTGACTAGATTCGGCACAGATACGCAGTATTTT
few	TRBV5-6	TRBJ1-5	TRBD1	CASSLGTGYQPQHF	TGTGCCAGCAGCTTGGGGACAGGTTATCAGCCCCAGCATTTT
NA	TRBV19	TRBJ1-5	NA	CASNLRGSNQPQHF	TGTGCCAGTAATCTCCGGGGAAGCAATCAGCCCCAGCATTTT
NA	TRBV27	TRBJ1-5	TRBD1	CASSMGQVNQPQHF	TGTGCCAGCAGCATGGGACAGGTGAATCAGCCCCAGCATTTT
once	TRBV4-2	TRBJ2-1	TRBD2	CASRTGTSGSTEQFF	TGTGCCAGCAGGACCGGGACTAGCGGGAGCACTGAGCAGTTCTTC
once	TRBV7-2	TRBJ1-5	NA	CASGPNQPQHF	TGTGCCAGCGGCCCAAATCAGCCCCAGCATTTT
NA	TRBV30	TRBJ1-3	NA	CAWSGYSGNTIYF	TGTGCCTGGAGCGGGTACTCTGGAAACACCATATATTTT
NA	TRBV7-9	TRBJ2-1	NA	CASSLGGTYNEQFF	TGTGCCAGCAGCTTAGGAGGAACCTACAATGAGCAGTTCTTC
NA	TRBV27	TRBJ2-7	TRBD2	CASSQASGGANEQYF	TGTGCCAGCAGTCAAGCTAGCGGGGGGGCGAACGAGCAGTACTTC
NA	TRBV5-6	TRBJ2-7	TRBD2	CASSPVAGAVREQYF	TGTGCCAGCAGCCCCGTAGCGGGGGCGGTGCGGGAGCAGTACTTC
NA	TRBV5-4	TRBJ1-3	NA	CASSLSPAGNTIYF	TGTGCCAGCAGCTTGTCCCCGGCTGGAAACACCATATATTTT
NA	TRBV25-1	TRBJ1-6	NA	CATGEPYNSPLHF	TGTGCCACGGGGGAACCCTATAATTCACCCCTCCACTTT
NA	TRBV25-1	TRBJ2-7	TRBD2	CASSDWSSGGYEQYF	TGTGCCAGCAGTGATTGGTCTAGCGGGGGCTACGAGCAGTACTTC
NA	TRBV7-6	TRBJ2-5	NA	CASSSDGRRARSEGETQYF	TGTGCCAGCAGCTCGGATGGGAGGCGGGCACGGTCTGAGGGAGAGACCCAGTACTTC
NA	TRBV7-9	TRBJ2-7	TRBD1	CASSGQASYEQYF	TGTGCCAGTTCAGGACAGGCCTCCTACGAGCAGTACTTC
NA	TRBV10-1	TRBJ2-1	TRBD2	CASSGAGGSYNEQFF	TGCGCCAGCAGTGGAGCGGGAGGTTCCTACAATGAGCAGTTCTTC
NA	TRBV7-2	TRBJ2-7	TRBD1	CASSYQGQVTYEQYF	TGTGCCAGCAGCTACCAAGGACAGGTAACATACGAGCAGTACTTC
NA	TRBV7-6	TRBJ1-1	NA	CASSLEQGSSTEAFF	TGTGCCAGCAGCTTGGAACAGGGTTCGAGCACTGAAGCTTTCTTT
NA	TRBV16	TRBJ2-6	NA	CASSPYRAGANVLTF	TGTGCCAGCAGCCCATACAGGGCTGGGGCCAACGTCCTGACTTTC
NA	TRBV11-2	TRBJ2-1	TRBD2	CASSSGWIAGVGSNEQFF	TGTGCCAGCAGCTCGGGGTGGATAGCGGGAGTCGGGAGCAATGAGCAGTTCTTC
NA	TRBV19	TRBJ2-2	TRBD1	CASNPGTDNTGELFF	TGTGCCAGTAACCCCGGGACAGATAACACCGGGGAGCTGTTTTTT
NA	TRBV4-2	TRBJ2-7	NA	CASSQVVRGRDYEQYF	TGTGCCAGCAGCCAAGTCGTCAGGGGCCGGGACTACGAGCAGTACTTC
NA	TRBV6-5	TRBJ1-2	NA	CASSPSSRGYTF	TGTGCCAGCAGTCCCTCGTCGCGGGGCTACACCTTC
NA	TRBV14	TRBJ1-5	TRBD1	CASSLTGGNSNQPQHF	TGTGCCAGCAGCCTGACAGGGGGTAATAGCAATCAGCCCCAGCATTTT
NA	TRBV5-4	TRBJ2-7	NA	CASSFEGFYEQYF	TGTGCCAGCAGCTTCGAGGGATTCTACGAGCAGTACTTC
NA	TRBV5-6	TRBJ1-1	NA	CASSLVAGLNTEAFF	TGTGCCAGCAGCTTGGTTGCAGGGCTGAACACTGAAGCTTTCTTT
NA	TRBV6-5	TRBJ2-7	NA	CATRIRGSYEQYF	TGTGCCACCAGAATTAGGGGAAGCTACGAGCAGTACTTC
NA	TRBV2	TRBJ2-2	TRBD1	CASSTGTGSGELFF	TGTGCCAGCAGTACCGGGACAGGGTCAGGGGAGCTGTTTTTT
NA	TRBV7-3	TRBJ2-3	TRBD2	CASSLTGTSGTDTQYF	TGTGCCAGCAGCCTCACGGGAACTAGCGGCACAGATACGCAGTATTTT
NA	TRBV29-1	TRBJ2-3	TRBD1	CSVEEWDRGRSTDTQYF	TGCAGCGTTGAAGAGTGGGACAGGGGGCGAAGCACAGATACGCAGTATTTT
once	TRBV7-9	TRBJ1-2	TRBD1	CASSLAGDRPGGYTF	TGTGCCAGCAGCTTAGCCGGGGACAGGCCGGGGGGCTACACCTTC
NA	TRBV7-2	TRBJ1-1	NA	CASSYRDGNTEAFF	TGTGCCAGCAGCTACAGGGACGGTAACACTGAAGCTTTCTTT
NA	TRBV11-1	TRBJ2-1	NA	CASSLISSRIPSYNEQFF	TGTGCCAGCAGCTTAATCAGTTCCAGGATCCCGTCCTACAATGAGCAGTTCTTC
NA	TRBV27	TRBJ2-7	TRBD1	CASRQGAKGGVYEQYF	TGTGCCAGCAGGCAGGGGGCGAAGGGGGGTGTATACGAGCAGTACTTC
NA	TRBV18	TRBJ1-2	NA	CASSPTKLRENYGYTF	TGTGCCAGCTCACCAACGAAACTTCGGGAGAACTATGGCTACACCTTC
NA	TRBV19	TRBJ2-3	TRBD1	CASRKQGAADTQYF	TGTGCCAGTAGAAAACAGGGGGCCGCAGATACGCAGTATTTT
NA	TRBV5-1	TRBJ1-3	NA	CASSFSPGFGNTIYF	TGCGCCAGCAGCTTTTCCCCGGGATTCGGAAACACCATATATTTT
NA	TRBV9	TRBJ2-3	NA	CASRLEGADTQYF	TGTGCCAGCAGACTTGAGGGCGCAGATACGCAGTATTTT
once	TRBV5-1	TRBJ2-1	TRBD2	CASSLVAAGTSGNEQFF	TGCGCCAGCAGCTTGGTCGCTGCCGGGACTAGCGGCAATGAGCAGTTCTTC
NA	TRBV14	TRBJ2-7	NA	CASSQWATASYEQYF	TGTGCCAGCAGCCAATGGGCGACAGCTTCCTACGAGCAGTACTTC
NA	TRBV7-2	TRBJ2-7	NA	CASSLVWSGSEQYF	TGTGCCAGCAGCTTAGTTTGGTCAGGGTCCGAGCAGTACTTC
NA	TRBV6-4	TRBJ2-1	TRBD2	CASSTNSLHSGRAGEQFF	TGTGCCAGCAGTACTAACAGCCTGCATAGCGGGAGGGCCGGTGAGCAGTTCTTC
once	TRBV7-9	TRBJ1-1	TRBD1	CANSLTRDRAPEAFF	TGTGCCAACAGCTTGACCCGGGACAGGGCCCCTGAAGCTTTCTTT